This is a list of T cell receptor beta chains from one sample in a study of control samples from healthy donors and cancer patients. Sequenced by immunoSEQ multiplex PCR; TCRdb stores in-frame clones only, minus some. Of 400,000 to 500,000 clones listed, more than 80% are singletons. Specimen: PBMCs. The receptors derive from a man aged 35-49 years with head and neck cancer. The CDR3 runs from the conserved cysteine through the conserved F or W. Each record gives: D gene, V gene, J gene, clone size, CDR3 protein. D genes are given only for firm matches. Clone size appears in some rows only: once, few, many, or a class for an expanded clone.

D: TRBD1
V: TRBV7-8
J: TRBJ2-7
size: NA
CDR3: CASSLVGQGIYEQYF

D: TRBD1
V: TRBV11-2
J: TRBJ1-3
size: NA
CDR3: CASSSGQGPGNTIYF

D: NA
V: TRBV30
J: TRBJ2-1
size: NA
CDR3: CAWGQNNEQFF

D: TRBD2
V: TRBV27
J: TRBJ2-1
size: NA
CDR3: CASSRGGSSYNEQFF

D: TRBD2
V: TRBV19
J: TRBJ2-1
size: NA
CDR3: CASSNGGGPKTNEQFF

D: NA
V: TRBV28
J: TRBJ1-3
size: NA
CDR3: CASSLLSGDFTIYF

D: TRBD2
V: TRBV28
J: TRBJ2-7
size: NA
CDR3: CASSSWREGLEQYF

D: NA
V: TRBV11-1
J: TRBJ1-1
size: NA
CDR3: CASSLAGGTEAFF

D: TRBD2
V: TRBV28
J: TRBJ2-3
size: NA
CDR3: CASSSYPRLAGGPNTQYF

D: NA
V: TRBV18
J: TRBJ1-4
size: NA
CDR3: CASSPNAGTREKLFF

D: NA
V: TRBV5-1
J: TRBJ2-6
size: NA
CDR3: CASSLTQSGANVLTF

D: NA
V: TRBV28
J: TRBJ1-2
size: NA
CDR3: CASSLRGGMYNYGYTF

D: NA
V: TRBV28
J: TRBJ1-4
size: once
CDR3: CASSPRVANEKLFF

D: NA
V: TRBV30
J: TRBJ2-4
size: NA
CDR3: CAWQTDRGGPNIQYF

D: NA
V: TRBV10-1
J: TRBJ1-1
size: NA
CDR3: CASSDTGNTEAFF

D: TRBD1
V: TRBV7-9
J: TRBJ1-4
size: NA
CDR3: CASSLGDRDAEKLFF

D: NA
V: TRBV5-1
J: TRBJ2-7
size: NA
CDR3: CASSTEYEQYF

D: NA
V: TRBV4-2
J: TRBJ1-1
size: NA
CDR3: CASSQASVGYQNTEAFF

D: TRBD1
V: TRBV25-1
J: TRBJ1-2
size: NA
CDR3: CASSERGGQGAYGYTF

D: NA
V: TRBV10-3
J: TRBJ1-6
size: NA
CDR3: CAISGSAGDNSPLHF

D: NA
V: TRBV10-2
J: TRBJ1-2
size: NA
CDR3: CASSDRANYGYTF

D: NA
V: TRBV7-2
J: TRBJ1-3
size: NA
CDR3: CASSLVGTPSSGNTIYF

D: NA
V: TRBV6-2/TRBV6-3
J: TRBJ2-3
size: NA
CDR3: CASSYSAGAADTQYF

D: NA
V: TRBV28
J: TRBJ1-1
size: once
CDR3: CASSPASGTEAFF

D: NA
V: TRBV10-3
J: TRBJ2-1
size: NA
CDR3: CAISESVSYNEQFF

D: TRBD1
V: TRBV5-4
J: TRBJ2-5
size: NA
CDR3: CASSLTGDETQYF